Listed below are T cell receptor beta chains from one sample, sequenced in a study of blood T cells in healthy people across ages. TCRdb re-derived calls from the 5' RACE reads in MiXCR, one entry per CDR3 protein. The sample lists about 1.6 million distinct CDR3 sequences; roughly 32% were seen once. The sequenced sample was blood. The receptors come from a young woman in good health. Both conserved end residues are part of each CDR3.

V gene	J gene	CDR3 protein
TRBV24-1	TRBJ2-7	CATSEWTSDRSYEQYF
TRBV7-9	TRBJ2-7	CASSLVTSGRNEQYF
TRBV4-1	TRBJ1-2	CASSQESVGEGANYGYTF
TRBV4-2	TRBJ2-5	CASSQEGSGGSQETQYF
TRBV6-5	TRBJ2-5	CAPSPGAGSRETQYF
TRBV5-5	TRBJ1-2	CASSLGPGGYTF
TRBV4-1	TRBJ2-7	CASSQEMGQPKPEQYF
TRBV12-3/TRBV12-4	TRBJ2-3	CASSLYGVETSTDTQYF
TRBV2	TRBJ2-1	CASRMDLSEQFF
TRBV20-1	TRBJ2-3	CSDSMTGSTDTQYF
TRBV5-6	TRBJ1-1	CASSRTGGGGAFF
TRBV5-1	TRBJ2-1	CASSLGRMGVDEQFF
TRBV28	TRBJ2-1	CASSLGPAREQFF
TRBV28	TRBJ2-7	CASSPLTGSYEQYF
TRBV4-1	TRBJ1-5	CASSQDSRESQPQHF
TRBV7-2	TRBJ2-3	CASSLGEVGTDTQYF
TRBV20-1	TRBJ2-7	CSAHPGLARHEQYF
TRBV27	TRBJ2-7	CASSNDGTSGSVPYEQYF
TRBV5-1	TRBJ1-1	CASSSAPGGTEAFF
TRBV12-3/TRBV12-4	TRBJ2-7	CASSPPREQYF
TRBV7-9	-	CASSLGRPWTGKGETQYF